The clone carrying this TCR beta chain was recorded at least ten times. Its antigen is still unknown. The length of the CDR3 is 12 residues. V lost 6 bases and J lost 5, with 10 bases in between. This record belongs to a study of regulatory T cells in long-lasting Graves disease. General study results and limits: Patients with persistent disease showed a bias toward TRBV28, TRBJ1-2 and TRBJ2-5. Persistent patients shared more public clonotypes (roughly 3,000) than newly diagnosed patients (about 1,000). Less diverse TCR repertoires were seen in persistent Graves' patients than in newly diagnosed ones.

As for time point: persistent/refractory GD, antithyroid drugs over 5 years with positive TRAb. Extracted RNA from PBMCs served as the source of the TCR library. According to the study, TCR beta libraries were built with iRepertoire HTBI primers and CDR3-region Arm-PCR. TCRdb ran MiXCR on the multiplex PCR reads and lists one entry per CDR3 protein. In the table there are hundreds of thousands of distinct CDR3 sequences, 25% to 35% of which are singletons. The material was peripheral blood mononuclear cells (PBMCs), obtained when the disease was refractory, from a patient treated with antithyroid drugs. This chain uses TRBV12-3 or TRBV12-4 with TRBJ2-5; D is unresolved. The receptor comes from a female donor with Graves disease. The CDR3 nucleotides are TGTGCCAGCAGCTTGGCGGTGGAGACCCAGTACTTC. Translated, it gives CASSLAVETQYF.